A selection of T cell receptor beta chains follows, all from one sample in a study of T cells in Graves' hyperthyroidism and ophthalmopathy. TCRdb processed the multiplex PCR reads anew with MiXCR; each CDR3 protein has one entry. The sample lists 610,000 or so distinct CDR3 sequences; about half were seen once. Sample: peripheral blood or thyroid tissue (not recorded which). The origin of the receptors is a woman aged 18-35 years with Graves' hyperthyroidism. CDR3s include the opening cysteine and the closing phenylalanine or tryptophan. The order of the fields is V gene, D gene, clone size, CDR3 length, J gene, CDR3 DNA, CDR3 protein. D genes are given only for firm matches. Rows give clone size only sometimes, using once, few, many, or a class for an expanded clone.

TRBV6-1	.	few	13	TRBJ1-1	TGTGCCAGCAGTGTTGGGGGGCGAACTGAAGCTTTCTTT	CASSVGGRTEAFF
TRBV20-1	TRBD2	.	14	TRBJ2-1	TGCAGTGCTAGCAGACTAGCGGGGTACAATGAGCAGTTCTTC	CSASRLAGYNEQFF
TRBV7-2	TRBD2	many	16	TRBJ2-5	TGTGCCAGCAGCTATGGAATAGCGGGAGGCGGAGAGACCCAGTACTTC	CASSYGIAGGGETQYF
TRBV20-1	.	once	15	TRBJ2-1	TGCAGTGCTAGAGATTACCAGCGGTCTAGATACGAGCAGTTCTTC	CSARDYQRSRYEQFF
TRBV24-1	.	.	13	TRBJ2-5	TGTGCCACCAGTGATCCCCGTAGAGAGACCCAGTACTTC	CATSDPRRETQYF
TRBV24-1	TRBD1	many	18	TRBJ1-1	TGTGCCACCAGTGATCTCCGGGACAGGGGGACTAGGGACACTGAAGCTTTCTTT	CATSDLRDRGTRDTEAFF
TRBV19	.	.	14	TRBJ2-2	TGTGCCACTGGTTGGGATAGCGGCACCGGGGAGCTGTTTTTT	CATGWDSGTGELFF
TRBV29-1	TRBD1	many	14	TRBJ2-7	TGCAGCGTTGGTCTGGGGACAGGGACGTACGAGCAGTACTTC	CSVGLGTGTYEQYF
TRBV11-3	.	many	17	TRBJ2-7	TGTGCCAGCAGCTTCCTGTCAATCGGTCAGGGCTCCTACGAGCAGTACTTC	CASSFLSIGQGSYEQYF
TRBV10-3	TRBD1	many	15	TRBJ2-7	TGTGCCATCAGTGACCGGACAGGCGGCGCCTACGAGCAGTACTTC	CAISDRTGGAYEQYF
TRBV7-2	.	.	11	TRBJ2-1	TGTGCCAGCCACACATACAATGAGCAGTTCTTC	CASHTYNEQFF
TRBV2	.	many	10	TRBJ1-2	TGTGCCAGCAGTGAAACCCGGCTACTCTTC	CASSETRLLF
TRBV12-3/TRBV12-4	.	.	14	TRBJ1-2	TGTGCCAGCAGTCCCTCCCCGGGCGGGTATGGCTACACCTTC	CASSPSPGGYGYTF
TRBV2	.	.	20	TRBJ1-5	TGTGCCAGCAGTCCCCGTTACCGGGACTTAAGGAAATATGGGAATCAGCCCCAGCATTTT	CASSPRYRDLRKYGNQPQHF
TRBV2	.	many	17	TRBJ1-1	TGTGCCAGCAGGCCTGGACGGGCTGGGAGGAAGGACACTGAAGCTTTCTTT	CASRPGRAGRKDTEAFF
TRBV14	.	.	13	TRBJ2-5	TGTGCCAGCAGCGGGAGTCTCCAAGAGACCCAGTACTTC	CASSGSLQETQYF
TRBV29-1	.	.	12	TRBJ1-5	TGCAGCGTTGAAGGGGGACTGTACAATGAGCATTTT	CSVEGGLYNEHF
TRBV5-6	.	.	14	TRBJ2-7	TGTGCCAGCAGCTGCGGACAGCTATCCTACGAGCAGTACTTC	CASSCGQLSYEQYF
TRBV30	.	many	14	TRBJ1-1	TGTGCCTGGAGTGTACCCGGGGAATGGACTGAAGCTTTCTTT	CAWSVPGEWTEAFF
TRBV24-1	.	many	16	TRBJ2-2	TGTGCCACCAGTGACGTGGGACAAACGGGGACCGGGGAGCTGTTTTTT	CATSDVGQTGTGELFF
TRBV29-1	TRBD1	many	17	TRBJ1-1	TGCAGCGTTGAAGGACAGGGTGGTTTTTCACGGTACACTGAAGCTTTCTTT	CSVEGQGGFSRYTEAFF
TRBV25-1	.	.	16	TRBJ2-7	TGTGCTAGCAGTGATTCCGGGACCAAGCCTACCTACGAGCAGTACTTC	CASSDSGTKPTYEQYF
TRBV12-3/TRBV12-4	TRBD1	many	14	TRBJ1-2	TGTGCCAGCAGGGTTCAGGGGGTTGGCTATGGCTACACCTTC	CASRVQGVGYGYTF
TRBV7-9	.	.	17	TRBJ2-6	TGTGCCAGCAGTCCTCCTTGGGGGGATCCTGGGGCCAACGTCCTGACTTTC	CASSPPWGDPGANVLTF
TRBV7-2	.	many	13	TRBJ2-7	TGTGCCAGCAGCTCGCCGGAATTGTACGAGCAGTACTTC	CASSSPELYEQYF
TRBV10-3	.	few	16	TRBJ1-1	TGTGCCATCAGACTGGGGCCTGAGGGGGGCAAAACTGAAGCTTTCTTT	CAIRLGPEGGKTEAFF
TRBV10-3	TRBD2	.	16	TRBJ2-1	TGTGCCATCAGAATTCTCGGTAGCGGGAGGACGTATGAGCAGTTCTTC	CAIRILGSGRTYEQFF
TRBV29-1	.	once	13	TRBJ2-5	TGCAGCTCCGGGACAACGGTCCAAGAGACCCAGTACTTC	CSSGTTVQETQYF
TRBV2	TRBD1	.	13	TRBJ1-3	TGTGCCAGCACTGCCGGGACAGGGAACACCATATATTTT	CASTAGTGNTIYF
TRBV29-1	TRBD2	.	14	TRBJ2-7	TGCAGCGTTTCCCGGGCTAGCGGCCCCTACGAGCAGTACTTC	CSVSRASGPYEQYF
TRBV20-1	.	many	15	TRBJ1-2	TGCAGTGCTAGAGGCGGGACAACAGTCAACTATGGCTACACCTTC	CSARGGTTVNYGYTF
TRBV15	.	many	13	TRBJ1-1	TGTGCCACCAGCAGAGTTGGGGAAAGTGAAGCTTTCTTT	CATSRVGESEAFF
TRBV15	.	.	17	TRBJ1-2	TGTGCCACCAGCTGGCGTACAGATACGCAGTCTAACTATGGCTACACCTTC	CATSWRTDTQSNYGYTF
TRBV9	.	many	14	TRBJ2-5	TGTGCCAGCAGCACCGACAGTGACCAAGAGACCCAGTACTTC	CASSTDSDQETQYF
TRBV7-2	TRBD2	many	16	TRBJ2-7	TGTGCCAGCAGCTCCAACGGACTAGCGGGAAGGTACGAGCAGTACTTC	CASSSNGLAGRYEQYF
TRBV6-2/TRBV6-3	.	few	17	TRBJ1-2	TGTGCCAGCAGCCCGGCGGTGGACAGTAACCTGTACTATGGCTACACCTTC	CASSPAVDSNLYYGYTF
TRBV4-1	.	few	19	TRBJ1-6	TGCGCCAGCAGCTTGGTGTTGGTCAGCTTGAGCTCCTATAATTCACCCCTCCACTTT	CASSLVLVSLSSYNSPLHF
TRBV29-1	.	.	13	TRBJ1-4	TGCAGCGTTCTTGGGACAACTAATGAAAAACTGTTTTTT	CSVLGTTNEKLFF
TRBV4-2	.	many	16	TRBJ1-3	TGTGCCAGCAGCCAAGTGGACGGTAGCTCTGGAAACACCATATATTTT	CASSQVDGSSGNTIYF
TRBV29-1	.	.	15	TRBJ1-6	TGCAGCGTCGCTTTAAGAGGTTCCTATAATTCACCCCTCCACTTT	CSVALRGSYNSPLHF
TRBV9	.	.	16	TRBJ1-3	TGTGCCAGCAGCTACGGGGTCCCCTCGTGGGGAAACACCATATATTTT	CASSYGVPSWGNTIYF
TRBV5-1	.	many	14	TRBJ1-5	TGCGCCAGCAGCTTCTTGGGGCTGAATCAGCCCCAGCATTTT	CASSFLGLNQPQHF
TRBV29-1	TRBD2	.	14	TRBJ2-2	TGCAGCGCCGGGGGACTACCTTCGGCAGGGGAGCTGTTTTTT	CSAGGLPSAGELFF
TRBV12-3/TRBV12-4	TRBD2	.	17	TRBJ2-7	TGTGCCAGCAGTGCGCCGGGACTAGCGGAGGAGGGCTACGAGCAGTACTTC	CASSAPGLAEEGYEQYF
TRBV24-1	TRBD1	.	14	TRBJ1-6	TGTGCCACCAGTGCCGGGACAGTATCCTCACCCCTCCACTTT	CATSAGTVSSPLHF
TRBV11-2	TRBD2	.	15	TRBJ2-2	TGTGCCCCGGCGAGGGTAGCGGGATCCACCGGGGAGCTGTTTTTT	CAPARVAGSTGELFF
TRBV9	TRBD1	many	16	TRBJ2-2	TGTGCCAGCAGCGTAGGGGAGACAGGGGGCTTCGGGGAGCTGTTTTTT	CASSVGETGGFGELFF
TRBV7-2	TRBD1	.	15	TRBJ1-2	TGTGCCAGCAGTTTAGGGGGCACGACTAACTATGGCTACACCTTC	CASSLGGTTNYGYTF
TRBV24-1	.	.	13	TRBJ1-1	TGTGCCACCAGTGAGCCAGGGAACACTGAAGCTTTCTTT	CATSEPGNTEAFF
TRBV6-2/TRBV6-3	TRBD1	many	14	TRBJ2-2	TGTGCCAGCAGCGACAGGGCGGACACCGGGGAGCTGTTTTTT	CASSDRADTGELFF
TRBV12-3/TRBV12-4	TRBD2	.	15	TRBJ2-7	TGTGCCAGCTCACCCGCCTCCGGGACTACCTACGAGCAGTACTTC	CASSPASGTTYEQYF
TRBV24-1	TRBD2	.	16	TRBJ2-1	TGTGCCACCAGTGAACGACTAGGGAGGGCCTACAATGAGCAGTTCTTC	CATSERLGRAYNEQFF
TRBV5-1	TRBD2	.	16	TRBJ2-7	TGCGCCAGCAGCGCGGGACTAGCGGGCTCGTCCTACGAGCAGTACTTC	CASSAGLAGSSYEQYF
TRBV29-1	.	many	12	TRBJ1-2	TGCAGCGTTCAGGGGCAGGCGGATGGCTACACCTTC	CSVQGQADGYTF
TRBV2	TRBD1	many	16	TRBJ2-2	TGTGCCAGCACCGCCTCCGGGACAGGGAACACCGGGGAGCTGTTTTTT	CASTASGTGNTGELFF
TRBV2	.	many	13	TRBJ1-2	TGTGCCAGCAGTGCTACAGATAATTATGGCTACACCTTC	CASSATDNYGYTF
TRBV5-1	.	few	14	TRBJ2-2	TGCGCCAGCAGCTTCCAGGTCACCAATAAGGAGCTGTTTTTT	CASSFQVTNKELFF